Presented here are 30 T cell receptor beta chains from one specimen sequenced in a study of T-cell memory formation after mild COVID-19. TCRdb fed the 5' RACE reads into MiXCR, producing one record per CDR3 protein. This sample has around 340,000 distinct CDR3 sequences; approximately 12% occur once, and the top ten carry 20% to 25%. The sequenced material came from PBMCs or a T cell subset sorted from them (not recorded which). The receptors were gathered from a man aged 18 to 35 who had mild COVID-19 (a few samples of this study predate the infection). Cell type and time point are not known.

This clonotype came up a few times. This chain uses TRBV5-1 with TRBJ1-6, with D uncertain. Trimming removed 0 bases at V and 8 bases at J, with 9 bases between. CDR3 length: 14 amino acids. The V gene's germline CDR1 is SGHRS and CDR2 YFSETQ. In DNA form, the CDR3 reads TGCGCCAGCAGCTTGGGGGAGAACGATTCACCCCTCCACTTT. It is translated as CASSLGENDSPLHF.

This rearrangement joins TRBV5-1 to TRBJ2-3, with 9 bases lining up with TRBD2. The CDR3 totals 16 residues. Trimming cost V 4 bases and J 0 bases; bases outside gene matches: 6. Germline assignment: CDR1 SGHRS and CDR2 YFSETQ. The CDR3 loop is CASSPRLAASTDTQYF. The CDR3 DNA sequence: TGCGCCAGCAGCCCTAGACTAGCGGCAAGCACAGATACGCAGTATTTT.

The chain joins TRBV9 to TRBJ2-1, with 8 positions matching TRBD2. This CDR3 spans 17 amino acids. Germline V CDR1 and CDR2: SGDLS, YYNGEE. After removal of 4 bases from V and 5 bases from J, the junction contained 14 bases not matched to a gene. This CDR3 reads CASSFRPIAGRNNEQFF. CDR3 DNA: TGTGCCAGCAGCTTCCGACCTATAGCGGGGCGTAACAATGAGCAGTTCTTC.

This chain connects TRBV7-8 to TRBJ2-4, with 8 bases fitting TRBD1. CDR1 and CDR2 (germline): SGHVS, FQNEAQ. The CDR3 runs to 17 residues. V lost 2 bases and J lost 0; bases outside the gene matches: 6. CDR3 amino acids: CASSLSAGGEAKNIQYF. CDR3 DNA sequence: TGTGCCAGCAGCTTATCGGCAGGGGGCGAAGCCAAAAACATTCAGTACTTC.

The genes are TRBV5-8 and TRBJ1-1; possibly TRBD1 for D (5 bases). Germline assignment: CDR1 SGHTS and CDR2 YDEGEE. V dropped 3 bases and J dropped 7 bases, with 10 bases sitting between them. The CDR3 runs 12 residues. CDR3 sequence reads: CASSWGRGEAFF. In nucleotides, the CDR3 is TGTGCCAGCAGCTGGGGCCGTGGTGAAGCTTTCTTT.

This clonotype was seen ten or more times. The chain's CDR3 is CATSRDTDTQYF. The CDR3 DNA sequence: TGTGCCACCAGCAGAGACACAGATACGCAGTATTTT. The gene calls are TRBV15 and TRBJ2-3; D is undetermined. V dropped 0 bases and J dropped 2 bases, with 0 bases sitting between them. The CDR3 totals 12 residues. Germline CDR1 LNHNV, CDR2 YYDKDF (reference sequence).

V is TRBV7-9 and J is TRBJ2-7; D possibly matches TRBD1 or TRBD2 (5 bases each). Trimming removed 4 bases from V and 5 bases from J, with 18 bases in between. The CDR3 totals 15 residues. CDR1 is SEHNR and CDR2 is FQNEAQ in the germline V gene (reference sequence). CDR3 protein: CASSSGTGPGNEQYF. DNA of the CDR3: TGTGCCAGCAGCTCCGGGACCGGGCCTGGCAACGAGCAGTACTTC.

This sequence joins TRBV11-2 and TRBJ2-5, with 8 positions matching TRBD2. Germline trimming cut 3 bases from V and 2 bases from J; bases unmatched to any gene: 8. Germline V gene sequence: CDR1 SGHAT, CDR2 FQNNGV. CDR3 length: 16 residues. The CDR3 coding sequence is TGTGCCAGCAGCTTTCTTCCTAGCGGGCTACAAGAGACCCAGTACTTC. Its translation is CASSFLPSGLQETQYF. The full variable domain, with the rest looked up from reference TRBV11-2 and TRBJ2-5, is EAGVAQSPRYKIIEKRQSVAFWCNPISGHATLYWYQQILGQGPKLLIQFQNNGVVDDSQLPKDRFSAERLKGVDSTLKIQPAKLEDSAVYLCASSFLPSGLQETQYFGPGTRLLVL.

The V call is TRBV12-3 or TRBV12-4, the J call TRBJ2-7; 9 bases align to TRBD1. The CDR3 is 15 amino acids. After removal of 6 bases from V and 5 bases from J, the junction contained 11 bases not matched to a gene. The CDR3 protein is CASRLPGQGSHEQYF. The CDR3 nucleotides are TGTGCCAGCAGGCTCCCCGGACAGGGGAGCCACGAGCAGTACTTC.

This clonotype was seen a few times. The CDR3 sequence: CASSRMGGWYGYTF. In DNA, the CDR3 is TGTGCCAGCAGTCGTATGGGGGGTTGGTATGGCTACACCTTC. The chain joins TRBV7-2 to TRBJ1-2; D perhaps matches TRBD1 (5 bases). The ends were cut back, 6 bases at V and 5 bases at J, with 16 bases in the middle. The germline V gene encodes CDR1 SGHTA and CDR2 FQGNSA. This CDR3 comprises 14 residues.

In DNA, the CDR3 is TGTGCCAGCAGCCATTGGACGAGATCCCAAGAGACCCAGTACTTC. Protein product: CASSHWTRSQETQYF. This rearrangement joins TRBV3-1 to TRBJ2-5; no clear D. The CDR3 is 15 amino acids. V was trimmed by 3 bases and J by 1 base, leaving 12 bases between them. Germline lookup yields CDR1 LGHDT and CDR2 YNNKEL (reference sequence).

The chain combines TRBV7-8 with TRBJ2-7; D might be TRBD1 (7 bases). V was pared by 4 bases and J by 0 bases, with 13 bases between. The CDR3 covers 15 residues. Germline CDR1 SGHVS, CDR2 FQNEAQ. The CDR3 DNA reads TGTGCCAGCAGCTCCGGAGGGGGCCCCTCCTACGAGCAGTACGTC. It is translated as CASSSGGGPSYEQYV.

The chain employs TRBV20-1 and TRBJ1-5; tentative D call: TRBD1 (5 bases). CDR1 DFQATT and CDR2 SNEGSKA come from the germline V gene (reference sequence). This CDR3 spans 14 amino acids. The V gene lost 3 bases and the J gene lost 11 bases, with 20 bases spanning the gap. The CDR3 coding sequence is TGCAGTGCTAGTACAGGTACTCTGACGGGGTCCCAGCATTTT. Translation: CSASTGTLTGSQHF.

The CDR3 DNA is TGTGCCAGCAGTGAGGGCAGCAGGGAGACCCAGTACTTC. Translating it yields CASSEGSRETQYF. The chain has TRBV25-1 and TRBJ2-5; D is uncertain. Germline CDR1 and CDR2: MGHDK and SYGVNS. The CDR3 runs to 13 residues. V lost 3 bases to trimming and J lost 5 bases, with 10 bases between them.

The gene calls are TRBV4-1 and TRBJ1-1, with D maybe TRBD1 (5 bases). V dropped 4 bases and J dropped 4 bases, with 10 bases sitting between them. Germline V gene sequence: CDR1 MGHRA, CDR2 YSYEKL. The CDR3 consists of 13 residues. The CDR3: CASSLGEVTEAFF. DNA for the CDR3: TGCGCCAGCAGCCTAGGGGAAGTCACTGAAGCTTTCTTT.

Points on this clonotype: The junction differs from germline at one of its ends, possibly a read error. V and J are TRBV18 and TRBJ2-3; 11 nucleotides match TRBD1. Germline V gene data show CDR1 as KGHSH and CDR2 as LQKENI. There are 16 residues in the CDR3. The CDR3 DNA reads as TGTGCCAGCTCGCCACGGACAGGGGGCCCCACAGATACGCAGTATTTT. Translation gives CASSPRTGGPTDTQYF.

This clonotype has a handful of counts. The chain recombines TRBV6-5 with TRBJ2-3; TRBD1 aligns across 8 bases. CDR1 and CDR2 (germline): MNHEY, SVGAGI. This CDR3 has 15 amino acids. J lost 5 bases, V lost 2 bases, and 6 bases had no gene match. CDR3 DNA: TGTGCCAGCAGTTACGCGACAGGGGTGGGAGATACGCAGTATTTT. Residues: CASSYATGVGDTQYF.

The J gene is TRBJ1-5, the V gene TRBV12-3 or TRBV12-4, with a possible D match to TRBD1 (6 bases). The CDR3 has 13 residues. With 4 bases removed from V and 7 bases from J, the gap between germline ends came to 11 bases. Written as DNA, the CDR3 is TGTGCCAGCAGTTCGGTGAGGGGGCAGCCCCAGCATTTT. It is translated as CASSSVRGQPQHF.

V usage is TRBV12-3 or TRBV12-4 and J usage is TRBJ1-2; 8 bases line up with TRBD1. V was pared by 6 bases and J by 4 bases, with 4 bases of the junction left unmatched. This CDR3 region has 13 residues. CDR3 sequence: CASSRGRGYGYTF. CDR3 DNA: TGTGCCAGCAGCAGGGGGCGGGGCTATGGCTACACCTTC.

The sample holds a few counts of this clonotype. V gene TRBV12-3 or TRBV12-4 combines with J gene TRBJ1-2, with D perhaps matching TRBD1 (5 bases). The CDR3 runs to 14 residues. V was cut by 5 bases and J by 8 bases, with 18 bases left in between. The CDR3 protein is CASSLMEGRVGYTF. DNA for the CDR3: TGTGCCAGCAGTCTAATGGAGGGGAGGGTGGGCTACACCTTC.

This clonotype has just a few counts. CDR3 DNA: TGTGCCAGCAGCTTAAGGCGGGGGGGCAGTGAGCAGTTCTTC. Translation gives CASSLRRGGSEQFF. The chain has TRBV7-2 and TRBJ2-1; TRBD2 agrees at 9 bases. V gave up 2 bases and J gave up 9 bases; unmatched junction bases: 5. The CDR3 covers 14 residues. Germline CDR1 SGHTA, CDR2 FQGNSA.

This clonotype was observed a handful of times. The CDR3 loop reads CASSLVVSGDYTEAFF. Here the CDR3 DNA reads TGTGCCAGCAGCTTGGTGGTGTCAGGGGATTACACTGAAGCTTTCTTT. The gene calls are TRBV5-5 and TRBJ1-1; TRBD1 might be the D (6 bases). Germline assignment: CDR1 SGHKS and CDR2 YYEKEE (reference sequence). This CDR3 is 16 amino acids long. V lost 0 bases and J 3 bases, leaving 15 bases between the germline ends.

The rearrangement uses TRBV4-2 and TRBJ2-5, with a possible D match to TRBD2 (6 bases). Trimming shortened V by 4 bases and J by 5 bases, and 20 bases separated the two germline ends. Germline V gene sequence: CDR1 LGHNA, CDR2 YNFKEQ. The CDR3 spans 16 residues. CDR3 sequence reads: CASSPSELAAPETQYF. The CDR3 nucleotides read TGTGCCAGCAGCCCCTCTGAACTAGCCGCGCCCGAGACCCAGTACTTC.

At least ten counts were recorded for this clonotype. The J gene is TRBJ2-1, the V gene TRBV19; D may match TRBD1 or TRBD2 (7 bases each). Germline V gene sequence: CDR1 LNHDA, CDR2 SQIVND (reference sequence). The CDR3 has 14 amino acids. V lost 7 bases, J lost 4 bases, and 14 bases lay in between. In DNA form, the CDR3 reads TGTGCCAGTACCCCGCAGGGGGGGTACAATGAGCAGTTCTTC. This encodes CASTPQGGYNEQFF.

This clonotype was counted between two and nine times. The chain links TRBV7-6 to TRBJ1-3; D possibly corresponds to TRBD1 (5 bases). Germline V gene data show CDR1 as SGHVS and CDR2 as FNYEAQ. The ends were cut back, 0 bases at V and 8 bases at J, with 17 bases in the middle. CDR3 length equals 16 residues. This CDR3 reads CASSLAGQGPLDTIYF. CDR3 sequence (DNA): TGTGCCAGCAGCTTAGCTGGTCAGGGACCCCTGGACACCATATATTTT.

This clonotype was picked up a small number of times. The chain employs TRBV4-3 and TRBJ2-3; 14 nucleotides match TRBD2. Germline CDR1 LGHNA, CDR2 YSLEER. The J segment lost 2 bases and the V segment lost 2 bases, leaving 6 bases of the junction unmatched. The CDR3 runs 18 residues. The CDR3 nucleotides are TGCGCCAGCAGCCAAATGGGACTAGCGGGGGCCTACACAGATACGCAGTATTTT. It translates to CASSQMGLAGAYTDTQYF.

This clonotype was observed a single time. CDR3 loop: CASFTAEAFF. The CDR3 nucleotides read TGTGCCAGCTTTACAGCGGAAGCTTTCTTT. The chain is built from TRBV7-2 and TRBJ1-1, with D hard to call. The CDR3 is 10 amino acids. V dropped 8 bases and J dropped 8 bases, with 9 bases sitting between them. The germline V gene encodes CDR1 SGHTA and CDR2 FQGNSA.

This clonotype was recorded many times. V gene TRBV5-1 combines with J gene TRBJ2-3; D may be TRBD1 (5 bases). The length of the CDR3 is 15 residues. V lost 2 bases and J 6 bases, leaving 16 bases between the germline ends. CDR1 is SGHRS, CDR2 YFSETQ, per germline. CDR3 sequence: CASSLGAVVLDTQYF. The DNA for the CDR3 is TGCGCCAGCAGCTTAGGGGCAGTCGTTTTGGATACGCAGTATTTT.

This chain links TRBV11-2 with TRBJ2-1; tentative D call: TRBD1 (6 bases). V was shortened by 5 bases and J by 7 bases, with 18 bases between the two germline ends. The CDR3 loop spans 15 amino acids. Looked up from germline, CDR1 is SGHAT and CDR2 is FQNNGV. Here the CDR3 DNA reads TGTGCCAGCAGCCAACCCAAGATTACAGGGAATGAGCAGTTCTTC. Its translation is CASSQPKITGNEQFF. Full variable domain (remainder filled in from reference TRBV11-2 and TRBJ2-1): EAGVAQSPRYKIIEKRQSVAFWCNPISGHATLYWYQQILGQGPKLLIQFQNNGVVDDSQLPKDRFSAERLKGVDSTLKIQPAKLEDSAVYLCASSQPKITGNEQFFGPGTRLTVL.

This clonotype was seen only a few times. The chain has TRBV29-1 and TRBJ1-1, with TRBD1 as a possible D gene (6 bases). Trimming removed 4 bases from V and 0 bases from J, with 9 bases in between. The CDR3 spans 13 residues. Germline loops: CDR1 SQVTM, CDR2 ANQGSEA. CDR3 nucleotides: TGCAGCGTTGGGACAGTCATGAACACTGAAGCTTTCTTT. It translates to CSVGTVMNTEAFF.